This T cell receptor (beta chain) originates from a study of T cells in Graves' hyperthyroidism and ophthalmopathy. Study-level results: Clonotypes that were expanded in thyroid above 0.001 mostly appeared in blood too.

This CDR3 region has 20 residues. Losses at the gene ends were 7 bases for V and 1 base for J; bases not matched to a gene: 15. Looked up from germline, CDR1 is MNHEY and CDR2 is SMNVEV (reference sequence). Comment on this clonotype: No antigen is known for it.

Ophthalmopathy patients had Clinical Activity Score at least 3, NOSPECS grade at least 4, duration under 3 months. Exclusion followed for patients with uncontrolled infection, other autoimmune disease, pregnancy or lactation. From RNA transcripts, TCR beta CDR3 regions were amplified. HTBI primers drove first-round RT-PCR of the TCR CDR3. TCRdb redid the calling of the multiplex PCR reads with MiXCR, one entry per CDR3 protein. The sample has about 600,000 distinct CDR3 sequences, around 13% seen once. The chain joins TRBV27 to TRBJ2-1; 14 bases map to TRBD2. The receptor comes from a woman between 50 and 59 years old with Graves' ophthalmopathy. Sequencing was done on a sample of blood. The CDR3 here is CASNPQRLAGGFSSYNEQFF. The CDR3 region has the DNA TGTGCCAGCAACCCCCAGAGACTAGCGGGAGGGTTTAGTTCCTACAATGAGCAGTTCTTC.